This T cell receptor (beta chain) comes out of a study of response to subunit inactivated influenza vaccine. Each CDR3 protein gets one entry after TCRdb re-called the RT-PCR reads with MiXCR. The sample shows about 830,000 distinct CDR3 sequences, around 18% of them seen only once. This clonotype was counted at least ten times. This CDR3 comprises 11 residues. V gave up 5 bases and J gave up 4 bases, with 3 bases separating them. The sequence was collected from a man aged 50 to 59 who received an inactivated influenza vaccine. Sequencing was performed on PBMCs from blood, taken around 5 days after vaccination. The rearrangement uses TRBV12-3 or TRBV12-4 and TRBJ1-3; D gene uncertain. The CDR3 DNA reads as TGTGCCAGCAGTCCAGGAAACACCATATATTTT. The encoded protein is CASSPGNTIYF.